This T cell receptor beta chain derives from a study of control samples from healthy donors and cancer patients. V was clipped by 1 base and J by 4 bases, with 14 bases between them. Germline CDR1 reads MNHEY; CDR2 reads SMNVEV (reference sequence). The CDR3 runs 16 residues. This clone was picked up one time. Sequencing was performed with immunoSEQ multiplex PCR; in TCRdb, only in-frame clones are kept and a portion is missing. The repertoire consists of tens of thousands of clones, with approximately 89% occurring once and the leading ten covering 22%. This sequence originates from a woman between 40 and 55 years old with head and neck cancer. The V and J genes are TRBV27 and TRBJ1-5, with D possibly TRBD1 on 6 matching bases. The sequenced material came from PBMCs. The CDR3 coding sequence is TGTGCCAGCAGTTTATGGGGCGGGGGCATAAATCAGCCCCAGCATTTT. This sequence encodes CASSLWGGGINQPQHF.